Each of the 13 T cell receptor beta chains below was sequenced from the same sample in a study of neurological immune-mediated disorders. TCRdb analysed the 5' RACE reads with MiXCR anew, one entry per CDR3 protein. This sample has about 66,000 distinct CDR3 sequences, with 3.9% found just once. The source material was PBMCs. The receptor set was obtained from a man aged 30 to 45 with multiple sclerosis.

This clonotype has a count of ten or more. The CDR3 coding sequence is TGCGCCAGCAGCTTGGACAGGGCGACAGATACGCAGTATTTT. Protein: CASSLDRATDTQYF. The chain employs TRBV5-1 and TRBJ2-3; TRBD1 might be the D (6 bases). The germline V gene encodes CDR1 SGHRS and CDR2 YFSETQ. Trimming cost V 0 bases and J 3 bases, with 8 bases left between them. The length of the CDR3 is 14 residues. Full variable domain (rest looked up from reference TRBV5-1 and TRBJ2-3): KAGVTQTPRYLIKTRGQQVTLSCSPISGHRSVSWYQQTPGQGLQFLFEYFSETQRNKGNFPGRFSGRQFSNSRSEMNVSTLELGDSALYLCASSLDRATDTQYFGPGTRLTVL.

This clonotype showed up many times. The chain combines TRBV6-6 with TRBJ2-3, with D perhaps matching TRBD2 (5 bases). Per germline, CDR1 MNHNY and CDR2 SVGAGI (reference sequence). This CDR3 has 14 residues. V dropped 0 bases and J dropped 8 bases, with 12 bases sitting between them. CDR3 in amino acids: CASSYSPGSGTQYF. The CDR3 DNA sequence: TGTGCCAGCAGTTACTCCCCGGGGTCGGGTACGCAGTATTTT.

There are many counts of this clonotype. The rearrangement joins TRBV5-1 to TRBJ2-1; D gene unclear. The V gene's germline CDR1 is SGHRS and CDR2 YFSETQ. The CDR3 loop spans 13 amino acids. The V and J ends lost 0 bases and 6 bases respectively, with 7 bases between them. In DNA form, the CDR3 reads TGCGCCAGCAGCTTGGCTTTGGGCAATGAGCAGTTCTTC. It encodes CASSLALGNEQFF.

This clonotype was recorded at least ten times. The chain has TRBV5-1 and TRBJ2-1, with TRBD2 matching 9 bases. The length of the CDR3 is 17 residues. Germline values: CDR1 SGHRS, CDR2 YFSETQ. V trimming: 5 bases; J trimming: 2 bases; junction bases outside the gene matches: 11. The CDR3 here is CASSSMGSGGTYNEQFF. The CDR3 DNA follows: TGCGCCAGCAGTTCGATGGGTAGCGGGGGAACCTACAATGAGCAGTTCTTC.

This clonotype was found many times. The gene calls are TRBV3-1 and TRBJ1-5; TRBD1 matches at 7 bases. The CDR3 contains 14 residues. Germline V gene lookup returns CDR1 LGHDT and CDR2 YNNKEL (reference sequence). The ends lost 4 bases at V and 7 bases at J; junction bases unmatched: 7. The CDR3 DNA follows: TGTGCCAGCAGCCGGACAGGTGGGGGCCAGCCCCAGCATTTT. Translation: CASSRTGGGQPQHF.

In its sample, this clonotype was seen many times. The V call is TRBV6-1, the J call TRBJ1-4; 10 bases align to TRBD1. J lost 6 bases, V lost 6 bases, and 1 base had no gene match. CDR3 length: 13 amino acids. Per the germline V gene, CDR1 is MNHNS and CDR2 is SASEGT. The CDR3 loop reads CASRDRGHEKLFF. In DNA, the CDR3 is TGTGCCAGCAGAGACAGGGGGCATGAAAAACTGTTTTTT.

On this clonotype itself: A much larger clone is a single base away; this may be a read error. CDR3 sequence: CASSLTPYEAFF. CDR3 DNA sequence: TGTGCCAGCAGTTTAACCCCCTATGAAGCTTTCTTT. This chain uses TRBV12-3 or TRBV12-4 with TRBJ1-1; D gene unclear. The CDR3 is 12 residues long. Trimming removed 2 bases at V and 7 bases at J, with 8 bases between.

Ten or more counts support this clonotype. The chain recombines TRBV6-6 with TRBJ2-1; D not certain. V gave up 6 bases and J gave up 7 bases, with 10 bases separating them. Germline lookup yields CDR1 MNHNY and CDR2 SVGAGI (reference sequence). CDR3 size: 12 residues. This chain's CDR3 is CASSVTVNEQFF. In nucleotides, the CDR3 is TGTGCCAGCAGCGTCACCGTGAATGAGCAGTTCTTC.

This clonotype came up many times. The V and J genes are TRBV5-1 and TRBJ1-5; D not resolved. The CDR3 covers 15 residues. Trimming shortened V by 0 bases and J by 0 bases, and 7 bases separated the two germline ends. CDR1 SGHRS and CDR2 YFSETQ come from the germline V gene. The CDR3 is CASSLEGSSNQPQHF. As DNA, the CDR3 is TGCGCCAGCAGCTTGGAAGGGAGTAGCAATCAGCCCCAGCATTTT. The full variable domain, in which reference TRBV5-1 and TRBJ1-5 provide the parts outside the CDR3, is KAGVTQTPRYLIKTRGQQVTLSCSPISGHRSVSWYQQTPGQGLQFLFEYFSETQRNKGNFPGRFSGRQFSNSRSEMNVSTLELGDSALYLCASSLEGSSNQPQHFGDGTRLSIL.

The chain recombines TRBV5-1 with TRBJ2-5; a possible D gene is TRBD2 (7 bases). This CDR3 has 14 residues. Germline CDR1 is SGHRS and CDR2 is YFSETQ. V lost 4 bases to trimming and J lost 5 bases, with 15 bases between them. CDR3 region: CASSLSGGGETQYF. CDR3 bases: TGCGCCAGCAGCCTCTCGGGGGGCGGGGAGACCCAGTACTTC.

The J gene is TRBJ2-3, the V gene TRBV27; 8 positions agree with TRBD1. The J segment lost 1 base and the V segment lost 5 bases, leaving 2 bases of the junction unmatched. The CDR3 runs to 14 residues. Germline V gives CDR1 MNHEY, CDR2 SMNVEV (reference sequence). CDR3 residues: CASSLRGRTDTQYF. DNA of the CDR3: TGTGCCAGCAGTCTCAGGGGGCGCACAGATACGCAGTATTTT.

There are many counts of this clonotype. V and J are TRBV6-1 and TRBJ1-5; no firm D call. The V gene's germline CDR1 is MNHNS and CDR2 SASEGT. CDR3 length equals 15 residues. Trimming pared 0 bases from V and 1 base from J, leaving 7 bases between. In nucleotides, the CDR3 is TGTGCCAGCAGTGAAGCTGGTAGAAGCAATCAGCCCCAGCATTTT. The encoded protein is CASSEAGRSNQPQHF.

Note on this clonotype: The conserved phenylalanine or tryptophan normally closing the CDR3 is absent here, so this likely arose from a read error. V is TRBV20-1 and J is TRBJ1-1; the D is unclear. CDR1 DFQATT and CDR2 SNEGSKA come from the germline V gene (reference sequence). V lost 4 bases to trimming and J lost 5 bases, with 11 bases between them. This CDR3 contains 12 residues. The CDR3: CSAIEGWTEAFN. CDR3 bases: TGCAGTGCTATCGAAGGTTGGACTGAAGCTTTCAAT.